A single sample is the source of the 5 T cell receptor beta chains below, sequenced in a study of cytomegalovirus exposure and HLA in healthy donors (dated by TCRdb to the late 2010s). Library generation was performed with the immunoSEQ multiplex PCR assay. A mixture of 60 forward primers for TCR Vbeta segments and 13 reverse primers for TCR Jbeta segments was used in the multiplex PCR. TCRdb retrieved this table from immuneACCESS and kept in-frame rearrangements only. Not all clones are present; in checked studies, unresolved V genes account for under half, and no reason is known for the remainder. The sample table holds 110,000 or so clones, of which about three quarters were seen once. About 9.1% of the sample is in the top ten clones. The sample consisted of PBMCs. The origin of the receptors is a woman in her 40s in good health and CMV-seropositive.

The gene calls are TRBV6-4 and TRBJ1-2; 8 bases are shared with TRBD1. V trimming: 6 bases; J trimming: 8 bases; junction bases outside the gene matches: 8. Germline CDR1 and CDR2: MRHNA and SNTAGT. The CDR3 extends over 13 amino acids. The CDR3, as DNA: TGTGCCAGCAGGGGAGGACAGGGAGGAGGCTACACCTTC. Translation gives CASRGGQGGGYTF.

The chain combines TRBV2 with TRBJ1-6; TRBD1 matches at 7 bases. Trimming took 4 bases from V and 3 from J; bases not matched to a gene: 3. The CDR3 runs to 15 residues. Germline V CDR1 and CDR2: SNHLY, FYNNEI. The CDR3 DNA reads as TGTGCCAGCAGTGCTCGACAGGGCTATAATTCACCCCTCCACTTT. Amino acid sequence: CASSARQGYNSPLHF.

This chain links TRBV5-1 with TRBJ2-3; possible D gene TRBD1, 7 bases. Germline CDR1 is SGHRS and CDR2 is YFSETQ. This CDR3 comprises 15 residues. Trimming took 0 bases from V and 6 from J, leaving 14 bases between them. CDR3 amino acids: CASSLAGGGSDTQYF. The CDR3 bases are TGCGCCAGCAGCTTGGCAGGAGGGGGCAGCGATACGCAGTATTTT.

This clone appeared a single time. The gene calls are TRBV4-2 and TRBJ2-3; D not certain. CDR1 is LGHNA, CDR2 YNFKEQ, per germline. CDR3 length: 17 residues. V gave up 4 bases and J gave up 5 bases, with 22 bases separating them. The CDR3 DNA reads TGTGCCAGCAGCCGATATCTTGACGGCCAGGTGGAAGATACGCAGTATTTT. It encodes CASSRYLDGQVEDTQYF.

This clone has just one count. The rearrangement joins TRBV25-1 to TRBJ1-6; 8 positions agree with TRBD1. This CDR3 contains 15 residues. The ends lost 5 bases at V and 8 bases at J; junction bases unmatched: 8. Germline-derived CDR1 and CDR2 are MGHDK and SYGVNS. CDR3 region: CASSPRGTGDSPLHF. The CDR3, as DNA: TGTGCCAGCAGTCCCCGGGGGACAGGTGATTCACCCCTCCACTTT.